This section outlines one T cell receptor (beta chain) sequence together with its context. This may be a read error: a much more frequent sequence differs by one nucleotide. The unsorted libraries had their origin in 2 million PBMCs stored at -80 C. Each CDR3 protein gets one entry after TCRdb re-called the 5' RACE reads with MiXCR. Among 120,000 or so distinct CDR3 sequences, roughly 3.2% were seen once, and the ten largest hold 1% to 1.5%. V shed 5 bases and J shed 7 bases, with 9 bases lying between them. The CDR3 is 11 residues long. CDR1 and CDR2 from the germline V gene are MNHNY and SVGAGI (reference sequence). This sample was taken from a study of neurological immune-mediated disorders.

The chain carries TRBV6-6 and TRBJ2-7; no clear D. The sample consisted of PBMCs. This receptor was identified in a woman in her twenties or thirties with multiple sclerosis. CDR3 sequence (DNA): TGTGCCAGCAGTACACTGAGAGAGCAGTACTTC. This translates into CASSTLREQYF.